A selection of T cell receptor beta chains follows, all from one sample in a study of blood T cell repertoires in COVID-19. Libraries were prepared by immunoSEQ multiplex PCR; TCRdb keeps only in-frame clonotypes and omits some of them. The sample contains some 48,000 clones, approximately 88% of which appear only once. Sequenced sample: peripheral blood. The receptors originated from a man aged 45-60 years with acute or convalescent COVID-19. The CDR3 runs from the conserved cysteine through the conserved F or W. A D gene is named only where the DNA matches it firmly. The size of a clone is reported for some rows only, either as once, few or many, or as a class for expanded clones.

clone_size: NA; v_call: TRBV2; j_call: TRBJ2-3; d_call: TRBD1; cdr3_aa: CASCPTGISTDTQYF; cdr3_nt: TGTGCCAGCTGTCCGACAGGGATTAGCACAGATACGCAGTATTTT
clone_size: NA; v_call: TRBV25-1; j_call: TRBJ1-1; d_call: TRBD1; cdr3_aa: CASSESGGESTEAFF; cdr3_nt: TGTGCCAGCAGTGAATCAGGGGGCGAGAGCACTGAAGCTTTCTTT
clone_size: NA; v_call: TRBV2; j_call: TRBJ2-3; d_call: TRBD2; cdr3_aa: CASIPGLAGDTQYF; cdr3_nt: TGTGCCAGCATCCCCGGACTAGCGGGAGATACGCAGTATTTT
clone_size: NA; v_call: TRBV4-2; j_call: TRBJ1-1; d_call: TRBD1; cdr3_aa: CASSHLLTGGTEAFF; cdr3_nt: TGTGCCAGCAGCCACCTTTTAACAGGGGGCACTGAAGCTTTCTTT
clone_size: NA; v_call: TRBV2; j_call: TRBJ1-1; d_call: TRBD1; cdr3_aa: CASPPRDRGLNTEAFF; cdr3_nt: TGTGCCAGCCCTCCCCGGGACAGGGGTCTGAACACTGAAGCTTTCTTT
clone_size: NA; v_call: TRBV29-1; j_call: TRBJ1-5; d_call: NA; cdr3_aa: CSVAGVDSNQPQHF; cdr3_nt: TGCAGCGTTGCAGGGGTTGATAGCAATCAGCCCCAGCATTTT
clone_size: NA; v_call: TRBV4-1; j_call: TRBJ1-2; d_call: TRBD1; cdr3_aa: CASSQDPPGQGYGYTF; cdr3_nt: TGCGCCAGCAGCCAAGACCCGCCGGGACAGGGGTATGGCTACACCTTC
clone_size: few; v_call: TRBV7-9; j_call: TRBJ1-1; d_call: NA; cdr3_aa: CASSPYEDTEAFF; cdr3_nt: TGTGCCAGCAGCCCGTATGAGGACACTGAAGCTTTCTTT
clone_size: NA; v_call: TRBV6-1; j_call: TRBJ2-3; d_call: TRBD2; cdr3_aa: CASSEAGGGATDTQYF; cdr3_nt: TGTGCCAGCAGTGAAGCGGGCGGGGGGGCGACAGATACGCAGTATTTT
clone_size: NA; v_call: TRBV4-2; j_call: TRBJ1-2; d_call: NA; cdr3_aa: CASSQDLGGTYGYTF; cdr3_nt: TGTGCCAGCAGCCAAGACCTCGGGGGGACCTATGGCTACACCTTC
clone_size: NA; v_call: TRBV6-4; j_call: TRBJ1-2; d_call: NA; cdr3_aa: CASSEYQGSYGYTF; cdr3_nt: TGTGCCAGCAGTGAATATCAGGGGAGCTATGGCTACACCTTC
clone_size: NA; v_call: TRBV19; j_call: TRBJ1-6; d_call: NA; cdr3_aa: CASSIEQGRYNSPLHF; cdr3_nt: TGTGCCAGTAGTATTGAACAGGGCCGTTATAATTCACCCCTCCACTTT
clone_size: NA; v_call: TRBV5-6; j_call: TRBJ2-3; d_call: TRBD2; cdr3_aa: CASSQGLAGGPHTDTQYF; cdr3_nt: TGTGCCAGCAGCCAAGGACTAGCGGGAGGGCCACACACAGATACGCAGTATTTT
clone_size: NA; v_call: TRBV2; j_call: TRBJ2-2; d_call: TRBD2; cdr3_aa: CASSSQRGNTGELFF; cdr3_nt: TGTGCCAGCAGTTCACAGCGGGGGAACACCGGGGAGCTGTTTTTT
clone_size: NA; v_call: TRBV28; j_call: TRBJ2-2; d_call: TRBD2; cdr3_aa: CASSLALGPFAGEGRNTGELFF; cdr3_nt: TGTGCCAGCAGTTTAGCGTTGGGACCTTTTGCGGGAGAGGGAAGGAACACCGGGGAGCTGTTTTTT
clone_size: few; v_call: TRBV3-1/TRBV3-2; j_call: TRBJ1-1; d_call: NA; cdr3_aa: CASRGDDPTEAFF; cdr3_nt: TGTGCCAGCAGAGGAGACGACCCCACTGAAGCTTTCTTT
clone_size: NA; v_call: TRBV5-6; j_call: TRBJ2-1; d_call: TRBD1; cdr3_aa: CASSQTGANEQFF; cdr3_nt: TGTGCCAGCAGCCAGACAGGGGCCAATGAGCAGTTCTTC
clone_size: once; v_call: TRBV3-1/TRBV3-2; j_call: TRBJ1-1; d_call: NA; cdr3_aa: CASSQDEEGVMNTEAFF; cdr3_nt: TGTGCCAGCAGCCAAGATGAAGAGGGAGTAATGAACACTGAAGCTTTCTTT
clone_size: NA; v_call: TRBV23-1; j_call: TRBJ1-6; d_call: NA; cdr3_aa: CASSQPKTGCNSPLHF; cdr3_nt: TGCGCCAGCAGTCAACCGAAGACAGGCTGTAATTCACCCCTCCACTTT
clone_size: NA; v_call: TRBV28; j_call: TRBJ2-3; d_call: TRBD2; cdr3_aa: CASSSSGRGDTQYF; cdr3_nt: TGTGCCAGCAGTTCGAGCGGGAGAGGAGATACGCAGTATTTT
clone_size: NA; v_call: TRBV5-5; j_call: TRBJ2-1; d_call: NA; cdr3_aa: CASSLEQGSYNEQFF; cdr3_nt: TGTGCCAGCAGCTTGGAGCAGGGCTCCTACAATGAGCAGTTCTTC
clone_size: NA; v_call: TRBV19; j_call: TRBJ1-1; d_call: TRBD1; cdr3_aa: CASSIEGRGHGTEAFF; cdr3_nt: TGTGCCAGTAGTATAGAAGGCAGGGGGCATGGCACTGAAGCTTTCTTT
clone_size: NA; v_call: TRBV9; j_call: TRBJ2-1; d_call: TRBD1; cdr3_aa: CASSNYGTGNNEQFF; cdr3_nt: TGTGCCAGCAGCAATTACGGGACAGGGAACAATGAGCAGTTCTTC
clone_size: NA; v_call: TRBV28; j_call: TRBJ2-5; d_call: TRBD1; cdr3_aa: CASSSMDRAKETQYF; cdr3_nt: TGTGCCAGCAGTTCCATGGACAGGGCCAAAGAGACCCAGTACTTC
clone_size: few; v_call: TRBV7-8; j_call: TRBJ2-7; d_call: TRBD2; cdr3_aa: CASSFQVAGVEQYF; cdr3_nt: TGTGCCAGCAGCTTTCAGGTAGCGGGGGTCGAGCAGTACTTC
clone_size: NA; v_call: TRBV6-5; j_call: TRBJ2-5; d_call: TRBD1; cdr3_aa: CASSYSDRAETQYF; cdr3_nt: TGTGCCAGCAGTTACTCGGACAGGGCGGAGACCCAGTACTTC
clone_size: few; v_call: TRBV28; j_call: TRBJ1-2; d_call: NA; cdr3_aa: CASSLVAGYGYTF; cdr3_nt: TGTGCCAGCAGTTTGGTAGCGGGCTATGGCTACACCTTC
clone_size: NA; v_call: TRBV6-1; j_call: TRBJ2-5; d_call: TRBD2; cdr3_aa: CASSEGPLAGQETQYF; cdr3_nt: TGTGCCAGCAGTGAAGGACCTCTAGCGGGACAAGAGACCCAGTACTTC
clone_size: NA; v_call: TRBV6-5; j_call: TRBJ1-1; d_call: NA; cdr3_aa: CASRVRDTEAFF; cdr3_nt: TGTGCCAGCAGAGTCAGGGATACTGAAGCTTTCTTT
clone_size: NA; v_call: TRBV16; j_call: TRBJ2-2; d_call: NA; cdr3_aa: CASTVDSSGAGELFF; cdr3_nt: TGTGCCAGCACCGTGGACTCGTCGGGTGCCGGGGAGCTGTTTTTT
clone_size: NA; v_call: TRBV3-1/TRBV3-2; j_call: TRBJ2-5; d_call: TRBD1; cdr3_aa: CASSQGGQGVGETQYF; cdr3_nt: TGTGCCAGCAGCCAAGGCGGACAGGGTGTGGGAGAGACCCAGTACTTC
clone_size: NA; v_call: TRBV19; j_call: TRBJ1-3; d_call: NA; cdr3_aa: CASSPRDAFSGNTIYF; cdr3_nt: TGTGCCAGTAGTCCGCGGGACGCATTCTCTGGAAACACCATATATTTT
clone_size: NA; v_call: TRBV28; j_call: TRBJ2-1; d_call: TRBD2; cdr3_aa: CASSTLSGRASYNEQFF; cdr3_nt: TGTGCCAGCAGCACTCTTAGCGGGAGGGCCTCCTACAATGAGCAGTTCTTC
clone_size: NA; v_call: TRBV19; j_call: TRBJ2-3; d_call: NA; cdr3_aa: CASSIQGGAADTQYF; cdr3_nt: TGTGCCAGTAGTATCCAGGGTGGGGCGGCAGATACGCAGTATTTT
clone_size: once; v_call: TRBV5-1; j_call: TRBJ2-7; d_call: TRBD1; cdr3_aa: CASSSGTVFYEQYF; cdr3_nt: TGCGCCAGCAGCTCCGGGACAGTATTCTACGAGCAGTACTTC
clone_size: NA; v_call: TRBV7-9; j_call: TRBJ2-7; d_call: NA; cdr3_aa: CASSLQGSDEQYF; cdr3_nt: TGTGCCAGCAGCTTACAGGGCTCGGACGAGCAGTACTTC
clone_size: NA; v_call: TRBV28; j_call: TRBJ2-2; d_call: TRBD2; cdr3_aa: CASSTGLADTGELFF; cdr3_nt: TGTGCCAGCAGCACAGGACTAGCGGACACCGGGGAGCTGTTTTTT
clone_size: NA; v_call: TRBV5-4; j_call: TRBJ1-4; d_call: NA; cdr3_aa: CASSSLEAEKLFF; cdr3_nt: TGTGCCAGCAGCTCTTTAGAGGCTGAAAAACTGTTTTTT
clone_size: NA; v_call: TRBV28; j_call: TRBJ2-7; d_call: TRBD1; cdr3_aa: CASSFRDRGHEQYF; cdr3_nt: TGTGCCAGCAGTTTCCGGGACAGGGGCCACGAGCAGTACTTC
clone_size: NA; v_call: TRBV6-5; j_call: TRBJ1-5; d_call: TRBD1; cdr3_aa: CASIGTGGNQPQHF; cdr3_nt: TGTGCCAGCATCGGGACAGGGGGAAATCAGCCCCAGCATTTT
clone_size: NA; v_call: TRBV4-2; j_call: TRBJ1-2; d_call: TRBD1; cdr3_aa: CASSLTGTGGVEYGYTF; cdr3_nt: TGTGCCAGCAGCCTAACCGGGACAGGGGGCGTAGAGTATGGCTACACCTTC
clone_size: NA; v_call: TRBV6-5; j_call: TRBJ1-2; d_call: TRBD1; cdr3_aa: CASRGQGAGYTF; cdr3_nt: TGTGCCAGCAGGGGACAGGGGGCTGGCTACACCTTC
clone_size: medium-sized; v_call: TRBV19; j_call: TRBJ2-2; d_call: NA; cdr3_aa: CASSIRRQDTGELFF; cdr3_nt: TGTGCCAGTAGTATACGAAGGCAGGACACCGGGGAGCTGTTTTTT
clone_size: NA; v_call: TRBV30; j_call: TRBJ2-1; d_call: NA; cdr3_aa: CAWSRQDNEQFF; cdr3_nt: TGTGCCTGGAGCCGTCAGGACAATGAGCAGTTCTTC
clone_size: NA; v_call: TRBV20-1; j_call: TRBJ1-5; d_call: TRBD1; cdr3_aa: CSASDRGIGSNQPQHF; cdr3_nt: TGCAGTGCTAGTGACAGGGGGATAGGTAGCAATCAGCCCCAGCATTTT
clone_size: NA; v_call: TRBV29-1; j_call: TRBJ2-7; d_call: TRBD1; cdr3_aa: CSVSGTAYEQYF; cdr3_nt: TGCAGCGTATCCGGGACAGCCTACGAGCAGTACTTC
clone_size: NA; v_call: TRBV25-1; j_call: TRBJ1-6; d_call: NA; cdr3_aa: CASSGLQDYNSPLHF; cdr3_nt: TGTGCCAGCAGTGGGTTACAGGATTATAATTCACCCCTCCACTTT
clone_size: NA; v_call: TRBV18; j_call: TRBJ2-1; d_call: TRBD2; cdr3_aa: CASSPTSGGYNEQFF; cdr3_nt: TGTGCCAGCTCACCGACTAGCGGGGGCTACAATGAGCAGTTCTTC
clone_size: NA; v_call: TRBV7-9; j_call: TRBJ2-7; d_call: NA; cdr3_aa: CASSYLEGGSYEQYF; cdr3_nt: TGTGCCAGCAGCTATCTGGAGGGGGGGTCCTACGAGCAGTACTTC
clone_size: once; v_call: TRBV6-5; j_call: TRBJ2-2; d_call: TRBD1; cdr3_aa: CASSSTGADTGELFF; cdr3_nt: TGTGCCAGCAGTAGTACAGGGGCGGACACCGGGGAGCTGTTTTTT
clone_size: once; v_call: TRBV7-6; j_call: TRBJ2-7; d_call: TRBD1; cdr3_aa: CASSITPGQGNEQYF; cdr3_nt: TGTGCCAGCAGCATAACCCCGGGACAGGGGAACGAGCAGTACTTC
clone_size: NA; v_call: TRBV10-1; j_call: TRBJ2-2; d_call: NA; cdr3_aa: CASSPLGPGELFF; cdr3_nt: TGCGCCAGCAGTCCACTTGGGCCCGGGGAGCTGTTTTTT
clone_size: NA; v_call: TRBV15; j_call: TRBJ1-4; d_call: TRBD1; cdr3_aa: CATSRDPGQGEKLFF; cdr3_nt: TGTGCCACCAGCAGAGATCCAGGACAGGGGGAAAAACTGTTTTTT
clone_size: NA; v_call: TRBV7-9; j_call: TRBJ1-4; d_call: NA; cdr3_aa: CASSLRRATNEKLFF; cdr3_nt: TGTGCCAGCAGCTTACGCCGCGCAACTAATGAAAAACTGTTTTTT
clone_size: NA; v_call: TRBV3-1/TRBV3-2; j_call: TRBJ2-1; d_call: NA; cdr3_aa: CASSPFHGTSYNEQFF; cdr3_nt: TGTGCCAGCAGCCCCTTTCACGGTACCTCCTACAATGAGCAGTTCTTC
clone_size: NA; v_call: TRBV30; j_call: TRBJ1-1; d_call: NA; cdr3_aa: CAWSVSRGTEAFF; cdr3_nt: TGTGCCTGGAGTGTATCCCGGGGCACTGAAGCTTTCTTT
clone_size: NA; v_call: TRBV9; j_call: TRBJ2-2; d_call: TRBD1; cdr3_aa: CASSVAPGQNLDGELFF; cdr3_nt: TGTGCCAGCAGCGTAGCACCGGGACAGAATTTAGACGGGGAGCTGTTTTTT